This T cell receptor beta chain was obtained from a study of cytomegalovirus exposure and HLA in healthy donors. General observations from the study: Later, an analysis found that TCR clusters from the first cohort tended to co-occur in the 120 validation repertoires.

Remarks on this clone: Its antigen is not known.

Sequencing used immunoSEQ multiplex PCR; TCRdb keeps in-frame clones, though not all of them. The table shows 150,000 to 200,000 clones, with about four fifths occurring only once. The sample taken for sequencing was PBMCs. The sequence derives from a woman younger than 30 in good health and CMV-seropositive.

As DNA, the CDR3 is TGTGCCAGCAGCCCCGGACAGGATCAAGAGACCCAGTACTTC. Protein: CASSPGQDQETQYF. The chain employs TRBV9 and TRBJ2-5, with 7 bases aligning to TRBD1. There are 14 residues in the CDR3. V trimming: 4 bases; J trimming: 2 bases; junction bases outside the gene matches: 5. From germline, CDR1 is SGDLS and CDR2 YYNGEE. The full variable domain, completed using reference TRBV9 and TRBJ2-5, is DSGVTQTPKHLITATGQRVTLRCSPRSGDLSVYWYQQSLDQGLQFLIQYYNGEERAKGNILERFSAQQFPDLHSELNLSSLELGDSALYFCASSPGQDQETQYFGPGTRLLVL.